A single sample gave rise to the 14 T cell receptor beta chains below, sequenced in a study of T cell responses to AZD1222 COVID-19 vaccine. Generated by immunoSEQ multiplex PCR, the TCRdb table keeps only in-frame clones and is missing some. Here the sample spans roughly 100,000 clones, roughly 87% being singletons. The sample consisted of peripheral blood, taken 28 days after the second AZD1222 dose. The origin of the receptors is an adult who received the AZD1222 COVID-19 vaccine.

For the CDR3, the DNA is TGTGCCAGCAGCCGCCAACAGGGCGGGGGAGCTTTCTTT. Translation: CASSRQQGGGAFF. J is TRBJ1-1 and V is TRBV6-5; a possible D gene is TRBD1 (6 bases). The germline gives CDR1 MNHEY, CDR2 SVGAGI. This CDR3 contains 13 residues. V shed 6 bases and J shed 10 bases, with 18 bases lying between them.

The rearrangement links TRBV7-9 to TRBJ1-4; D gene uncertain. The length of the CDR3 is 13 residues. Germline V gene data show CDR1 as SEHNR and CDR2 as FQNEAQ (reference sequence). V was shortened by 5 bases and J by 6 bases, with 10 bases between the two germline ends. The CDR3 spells CASSRQSDEKLFF. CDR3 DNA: TGTGCCAGCAGCCGCCAGTCGGATGAAAAACTGTTTTTT.

The CDR3 reads CSARGQKAFF. The DNA for the CDR3 is TGCAGTGCTAGAGGACAGAAAGCTTTCTTT. The chain carries TRBV20-1 and TRBJ1-1; maybe TRBD1 (5 bases). The germline V gene encodes CDR1 DFQATT and CDR2 SNEGSKA (reference sequence). V lost 1 base to trimming and J lost 9 bases, with 6 bases between them. The CDR3 has 10 amino acids.

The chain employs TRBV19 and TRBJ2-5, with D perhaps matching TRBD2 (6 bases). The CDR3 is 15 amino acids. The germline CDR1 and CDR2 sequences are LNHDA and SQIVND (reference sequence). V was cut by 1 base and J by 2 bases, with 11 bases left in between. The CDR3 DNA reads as TGTGCCAGTAGTATAGGACGACTAGAGCAAGAGACCCAGTACTTC. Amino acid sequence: CASSIGRLEQETQYF.

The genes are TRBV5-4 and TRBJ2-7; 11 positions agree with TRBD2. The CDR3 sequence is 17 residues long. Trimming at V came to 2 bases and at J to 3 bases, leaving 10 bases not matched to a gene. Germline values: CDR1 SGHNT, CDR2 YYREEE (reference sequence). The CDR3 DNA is TGTGCCAGCAGCTTCGACTCGGGACTAGCGGATCGCTACGAGCAGTACTTC. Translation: CASSFDSGLADRYEQYF.

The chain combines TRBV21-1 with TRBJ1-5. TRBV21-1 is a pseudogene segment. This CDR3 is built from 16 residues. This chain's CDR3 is CASSAEFGGQVQPQHF. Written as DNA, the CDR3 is TGTGCCAGCAGCGCCGAGTTCGGGGGGCAGGTTCAGCCCCAGCATTTT.

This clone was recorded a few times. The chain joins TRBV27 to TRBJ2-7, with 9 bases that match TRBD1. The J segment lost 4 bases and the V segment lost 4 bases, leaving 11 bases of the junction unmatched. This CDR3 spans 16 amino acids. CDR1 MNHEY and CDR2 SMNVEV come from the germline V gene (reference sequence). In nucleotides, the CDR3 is TGTGCCAGCAGTTCGGCCCGGGGGACAGGGTCGTACGAGCAGTACTTC. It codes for CASSSARGTGSYEQYF.

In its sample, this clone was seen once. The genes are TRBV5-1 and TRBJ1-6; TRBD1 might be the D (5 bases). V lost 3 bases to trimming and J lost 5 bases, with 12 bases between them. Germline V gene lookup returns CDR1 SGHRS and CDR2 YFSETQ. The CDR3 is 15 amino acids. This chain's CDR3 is CASSWGTENNSPLHF. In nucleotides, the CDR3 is TGCGCCAGCAGCTGGGGGACGGAGAATAATTCACCCCTCCACTTT.

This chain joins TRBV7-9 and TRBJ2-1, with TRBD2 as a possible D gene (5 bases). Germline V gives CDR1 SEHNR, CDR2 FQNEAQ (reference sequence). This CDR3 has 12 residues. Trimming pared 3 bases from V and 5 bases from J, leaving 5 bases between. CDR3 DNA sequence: TGTGCCAGCAGCTTCGGGGACAATGAGCAGTTCTTC. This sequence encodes CASSFGDNEQFF.

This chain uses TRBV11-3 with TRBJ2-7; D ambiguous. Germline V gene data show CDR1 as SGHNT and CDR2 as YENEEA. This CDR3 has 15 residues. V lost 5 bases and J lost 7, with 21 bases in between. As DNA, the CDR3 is TGTGCCAGCAGCAAAGGTGCCAGCCTTACCACAGAGCAGTACTTC. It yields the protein CASSKGASLTTEQYF.

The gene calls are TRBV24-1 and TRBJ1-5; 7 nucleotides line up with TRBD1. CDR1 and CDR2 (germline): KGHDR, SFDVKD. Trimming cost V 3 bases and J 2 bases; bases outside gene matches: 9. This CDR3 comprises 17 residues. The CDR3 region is CATSDGATGLGNQPQHF. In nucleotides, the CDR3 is TGTGCCACCAGTGATGGGGCGACAGGGCTTGGCAATCAGCCCCAGCATTTT.

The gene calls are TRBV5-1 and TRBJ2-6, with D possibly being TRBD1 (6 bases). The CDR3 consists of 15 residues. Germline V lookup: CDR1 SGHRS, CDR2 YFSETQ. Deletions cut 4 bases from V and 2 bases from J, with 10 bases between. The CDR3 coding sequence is TGCGCCAGCAGCCCAGGGGTAACTGGGGCCAACGTCCTGACTTTC. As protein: CASSPGVTGANVLTF. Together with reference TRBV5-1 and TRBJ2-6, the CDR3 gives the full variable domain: KAGVTQTPRYLIKTRGQQVTLSCSPISGHRSVSWYQQTPGQGLQFLFEYFSETQRNKGNFPGRFSGRQFSNSRSEMNVSTLELGDSALYLCASSPGVTGANVLTFGAGSRLTVL.

The CDR3 region has the DNA TGTGCCAGCAGCCAAGACCGCACCCGAGAGACCCAGTACTTC. Amino acids: CASSQDRTRETQYF. V is TRBV14 and J is TRBJ2-5, with D hard to call. Trimming left V 0 bases short and J 4 bases short, with 9 bases between. The CDR3 spans 14 residues. CDR1 is SGHDN and CDR2 is FVKESK in the germline V gene.

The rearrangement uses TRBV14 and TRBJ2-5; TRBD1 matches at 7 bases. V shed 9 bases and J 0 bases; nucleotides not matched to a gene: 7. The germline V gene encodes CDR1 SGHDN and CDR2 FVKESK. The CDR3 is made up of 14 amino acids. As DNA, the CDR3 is TGTGCCAGTTCCAGGGGGACGGACCAAGAGACCCAGTACTTC. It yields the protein CASSRGTDQETQYF.